This is a list of T cell receptor beta chains from one sample in a study of blood T cell repertoires in COVID-19. Repertoires were generated with immunoSEQ multiplex PCR, while TCRdb's copy carries only in-frame clones and drops some. This sample has 350,000 or so clones, with about 92% found just once. Specimen: peripheral blood. These receptors were obtained from a woman aged 60 to 75 with COVID-19, enrolled during active disease. Both conserved end residues are part of each CDR3. A D gene is named only where the DNA matches it firmly. A row's size may be missing; if present it is once, few, many or a size class.

abundance,v_gene,j_gene,d_gene,CDR3nt,CDR3aa
.,TRBV19,TRBJ1-2,TRBD1,TGTGCCAGTATTTCTGGACAGGGGGCTAGCGGCTACACCTTC,CASISGQGASGYTF
once,TRBV6-5,TRBJ2-5,TRBD1,TGTGCCAGCAGTTATTACAGGGGGAGGGAGACCCAGTACTTC,CASSYYRGRETQYF
.,TRBV6-5,TRBJ2-7,TRBD1,TGTGCCAGCAGTTACGGTGGACAGGGGTACGAGCAGTACTTC,CASSYGGQGYEQYF
.,TRBV3-1/TRBV3-2,TRBJ2-5,TRBD2,TGTGCCAGCAGCCCCCTGGGGGCGGGGGGGAGACAAGAGACCCAGTACTTC,CASSPLGAGGRQETQYF
.,TRBV4-1,TRBJ2-3,TRBD2,TGCGCCAGCAGCCCGGGACTAGCGGGGGTGTCGGCCGATACGCAGTATTTT,CASSPGLAGVSADTQYF
.,TRBV29-1,TRBJ1-4,.,TGCAGCGCCGCCGGACAGACTAATGAAAAACTGTTTTTT,CSAAGQTNEKLFF
.,TRBV5-4,TRBJ2-7,TRBD1,TGTGCCACCCACCGGGACAGGCTGTACGAGCAGTACTTC,CATHRDRLYEQYF
.,TRBV5-5,TRBJ1-1,.,TGTGCCAGCAGCCCCAGGGCCCTGAACACTGAAGCTTTCTTT,CASSPRALNTEAFF
.,TRBV5-1,TRBJ1-6,TRBD1,TGCGCCAGCAGCTACCGGGACAGGGACTCACCCCTCCACTTT,CASSYRDRDSPLHF
.,TRBV28,TRBJ1-1,.,TGTGCCAGCAGTCAATTGGGGGGGGGTGGTAACACTGAAGCTTTCTTT,CASSQLGGGGNTEAFF
.,TRBV6-5,TRBJ2-5,.,TGTGCCAGCAGTTACGACGGCAGGGCTTTTGAGACCCAGTACTTC,CASSYDGRAFETQYF
once,TRBV19,TRBJ1-1,.,TGTGCCAGTAGCTCCACTGGCCTGCGACTGAGCACTGAAGCTTTCTTT,CASSSTGLRLSTEAFF
.,TRBV3-1/TRBV3-2,TRBJ2-7,TRBD2,TGTGCCAGCAGCCGAGCGGGGGGGCAGTACTTC,CASSRAGGQYF
.,TRBV19,TRBJ1-5,.,TGTGCCAGTAGTTCCGGAGACAATCAGCCCCAGCATTTT,CASSSGDNQPQHF
.,TRBV7-2,TRBJ1-2,TRBD1,TGTGCCAGCAGCTTAGGGCAGGGGGACCGTGGCTACACCTTC,CASSLGQGDRGYTF
.,TRBV5-1,TRBJ1-1,TRBD1,TGCGCCAGCAGCGGGACAGGTTTTAACACTGAAGCTTTCTTT,CASSGTGFNTEAFF
.,TRBV19,TRBJ1-4,TRBD1,TGTGCCAGTAGTATAGAGCACAGGGGGAATGAAAAACTGTTTTTT,CASSIEHRGNEKLFF
.,TRBV20-1,TRBJ2-1,.,TGCAGTGCTGGGGGACTGGGGTCAGAGTTCTTC,CSAGGLGSEFF
.,TRBV19,TRBJ1-5,.,TGTGCCACACAGCGGCAGTCGACCAATCAGCCCCAGCATTTT,CATQRQSTNQPQHF
.,TRBV6-6,TRBJ1-5,TRBD1,TGTGTTACAGGGGGGCCGGGCGGCAATCAGCCCCAGCATTTT,CVTGGPGGNQPQHF
.,TRBV15,TRBJ1-1,TRBD1,TGTGCCACCAGCAGAGGGGACAGGGATGTACGCACTGAAGCTTTCTTT,CATSRGDRDVRTEAFF
.,TRBV7-2,TRBJ2-3,TRBD2,TGTGCCAGCAGCTTGGGACTAGCGGGGAACCCTAGCACAGATACGCAGTATTTT,CASSLGLAGNPSTDTQYF
.,TRBV10-2,TRBJ2-7,.,TGCGCCAGCATGAAGACGGGTACCTACGAGCAGTACTTC,CASMKTGTYEQYF
.,TRBV2,TRBJ2-1,.,TGTGCCAGCTCATCTAGCTCCTACAATGAGCAGTTCTTC,CASSSSSYNEQFF
.,TRBV14,TRBJ2-5,.,TGTGCCAGCAGCCAAGGAGGTAGCGGAGAGACCCAGTACTTC,CASSQGGSGETQYF
.,TRBV3-1/TRBV3-2,TRBJ2-1,TRBD2,TGTGCCAGCGGAGAGCGGGGGGGGGACAATGAGCAGTTCTTC,CASGERGGDNEQFF
.,TRBV6-5,TRBJ1-6,.,TGTGCCAGCAGTTCGAGCAGGCCAGATAATTCACCCCTCCACTTT,CASSSSRPDNSPLHF
.,TRBV2,TRBJ1-1,.,TGTGCCAGCGCCCTACCAGGGCATGGTTACACTGAAGCTTTCTTT,CASALPGHGYTEAFF
.,TRBV5-1,TRBJ2-7,.,TGCGCCAGCAGCCTAGGAGGCCCCTACGAGCAGTACTTC,CASSLGGPYEQYF
.,TRBV28,TRBJ2-7,.,TGTGCCAGCAGTCCCCAGGGGCTAACCTACGAGCAGTACTTC,CASSPQGLTYEQYF
.,TRBV24-1,TRBJ1-1,.,TGTGCCACCAGTGAGGGGGGGGGCCTTAGACGGCCGAACACTGAAGCTTTCTTT,CATSEGGGLRRPNTEAFF
.,TRBV10-3,TRBJ1-1,.,TGTGCCATCAGTACAGAGATTATGAACACTGAAGCTTTCTTT,CAISTEIMNTEAFF
.,TRBV5-4,TRBJ2-4,TRBD1,TGTGCCAGCAGCTGGCAGGACAGGAAAAACATTCAGTACTTC,CASSWQDRKNIQYF
.,TRBV11-3,TRBJ2-1,TRBD2,TGTGCCAGCAGCCGTTTGAAGGGACTAGCGGGTCACAATGAGCAGTTCTTC,CASSRLKGLAGHNEQFF
many,TRBV5-1,TRBJ2-7,TRBD2,TGCGCCAGCAGCTTCAACCCAAGCGGGGGGGCCATCGAGCAGTACTTC,CASSFNPSGGAIEQYF
few,TRBV5-1,TRBJ1-1,.,TGCGCCAGCAGTCCGGAGGAGGGGTACACTGAAGCTTTCTTT,CASSPEEGYTEAFF
.,TRBV5-6,TRBJ2-4,.,TGTGCCAGCAGCTTGGACCCCTCCGGAAACATTCAGTACTTC,CASSLDPSGNIQYF
once,TRBV6-7,TRBJ1-1,TRBD1,TGTGCCAGCAGTGGCCAGACAGGGATGAACACTGAAGCTTTCTTT,CASSGQTGMNTEAFF
.,TRBV6-6,TRBJ1-1,.,TGTGCCAGCAGCACCGGGGGAGAGGGCACTGAAGCTTTCTTT,CASSTGGEGTEAFF
.,TRBV19,TRBJ1-3,.,TGTGCCAGTAGTGCCCGGCGTCGGGAACTCGGAAACACCATATATTTT,CASSARRRELGNTIYF
few,TRBV5-1,TRBJ2-4,TRBD2,TGCGCCAGCGGACGGGAGGACAAAAACATTCAGTACTTC,CASGREDKNIQYF
.,TRBV4-2,TRBJ2-7,TRBD1,TGTGCCAGCAGCCAGTCGCGACAGGGACACTACGAGCAGTACTTC,CASSQSRQGHYEQYF
.,TRBV25-1,TRBJ1-2,TRBD1,TGTGCCAGCAGTGGAGGGGGCATGAACTATGGCTACACCTTC,CASSGGGMNYGYTF
.,TRBV7-9,TRBJ1-5,TRBD1,TGTGCCAGCAGCTTAGCGGGGACAGGGAATAGCAATCAGCCCCAGCATTTT,CASSLAGTGNSNQPQHF
.,TRBV7-3,TRBJ1-1,.,TGTGCCAGCAGCGCAAGCCCAGGCTCGAACACTGAAGCTTTCTTT,CASSASPGSNTEAFF
once,TRBV5-1,TRBJ1-2,TRBD1,TGCGCCAGCAGCTCGCAGGGGGACCCTAACTATGGCTACACCTTC,CASSSQGDPNYGYTF
.,TRBV16,TRBJ1-2,.,TGTGCCAGCAGCCAATTAACAGGTGACTATGGCTACACCTTC,CASSQLTGDYGYTF
.,TRBV19,TRBJ1-3,.,TGTGCCAGTAGTAGTTACATCGGCGGCTCTGGAAACACCATATATTTT,CASSSYIGGSGNTIYF
.,TRBV19,TRBJ1-1,.,TGTGCCAGTAGTATTCAGGGGAACACTGAAGCTTTCTTT,CASSIQGNTEAFF
.,TRBV5-1,TRBJ1-2,TRBD1,TGCGCCAGCAGCTTGGAGACAGGGGATTCGGGGTATGGCTACACCTTC,CASSLETGDSGYGYTF
.,TRBV15,TRBJ1-5,.,TGTGCCACCAGCAGAGCGTTTGACACCTCCCAGCCCCAGCATTTT,CATSRAFDTSQPQHF
.,TRBV18,TRBJ1-1,TRBD1,TGTGCCAGCTCACAAAATCAGGGGGGCTCAGCGGAAGCTTTCTTT,CASSQNQGGSAEAFF
once,TRBV9,TRBJ1-6,TRBD1,TGTGCCAGCAGCTCCCGACAGGGGGTTTCACCCCTCCACTTT,CASSSRQGVSPLHF
once,TRBV14,TRBJ1-2,.,TGTGCCAGCAGTCGAACAGGTCCTCATGGCTACACCTTC,CASSRTGPHGYTF